This paragraph reports one T cell receptor (beta chain). This sample is part of a study of blood T cell repertoires in COVID-19. Study at large: Both acute and convalescent COVID-19 samples were obtained from the United States, Italy and Spain. Sources were T cells, B-cell-depleted T cells, or PBMCs; the material itself was cDNA or gDNA.

Germline-derived CDR1 and CDR2 are SEHNR and FQNEAQ (reference sequence). The CDR3 loop spans 14 amino acids. V dropped 7 bases and J dropped 2 bases, with 13 bases sitting between them. Libraries were prepared by immunoSEQ multiplex PCR; TCRdb keeps only in-frame clonotypes and omits some of them. The sample includes 200,000 to 250,000 clones, around 92% of them seen just once. The sequence was obtained from a man younger than 40 with acute or convalescent COVID-19. Sequenced: peripheral blood. The chain links TRBV7-9 to TRBJ2-3, with D possibly TRBD2 on 6 matching bases. This chain's CDR3 is CASTGGGATDTQYF. The CDR3 bases are TGTGCCAGCACCGGGGGAGGTGCCACAGATACGCAGTATTTT.